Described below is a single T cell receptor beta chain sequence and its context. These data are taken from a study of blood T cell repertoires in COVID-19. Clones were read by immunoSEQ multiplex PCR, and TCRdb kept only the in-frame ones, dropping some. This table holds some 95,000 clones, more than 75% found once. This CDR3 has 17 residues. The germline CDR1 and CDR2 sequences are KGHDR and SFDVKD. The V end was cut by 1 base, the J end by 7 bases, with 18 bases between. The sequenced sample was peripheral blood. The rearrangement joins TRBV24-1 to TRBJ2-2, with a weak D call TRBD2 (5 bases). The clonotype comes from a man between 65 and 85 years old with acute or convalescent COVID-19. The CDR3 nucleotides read TGTGCCACCAGTGATTTTCGGGCCGACGGGGTTGGCGGGGAGCTGTTTTTT. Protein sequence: CATSDFRADGVGGELFF.